The rows below give T cell receptor beta chains drawn from one sample of a study of cytomegalovirus exposure and HLA in healthy donors. Data came from immunoSEQ multiplex PCR; TCRdb stores just in-frame clones and leaves some out. This table holds roughly 120,000 clones, 70% to 80% found once. The sequenced sample consisted of PBMCs. The source is a man between 50 and 59 years old in good health and CMV-seropositive. The CDR3 runs from the conserved cysteine through the conserved F or W. A D gene is named only where the DNA matches it firmly. Rows give clone size only sometimes, using once, few, many, or a class for an expanded clone.

>-|-|TRBV28|TRBJ2-2
TGTGCCATCCAGGAGGGCATAGCGAACACCGGGGAGCTGTTTTTT
CAIQEGIANTGELFF
>-|-|TRBV5-4|TRBJ1-1
TGTGCCAGCAGCTTACGTTGGCAGGGGTCCACTGAAGCTTTCTTT
CASSLRWQGSTEAFF
>-|TRBD2|TRBV9|TRBJ2-1
TGTGCCAGCAGCGCCAGCGCGGGACTAGATCAGTTCTTC
CASSASAGLDQFF
>few|TRBD1|TRBV11-3|TRBJ2-3
TGTGCCAGCAGCCAGGGACAGCTCGGCACAGATACGCAGTATTTT
CASSQGQLGTDTQYF
>-|TRBD2|TRBV19|TRBJ2-7
TGTGCCAGTAGCGGGGGGTTTTTCAACGAGCAGTACTTC
CASSGGFFNEQYF
>-|TRBD1|TRBV6-6|TRBJ1-5
TGTGCCAGCAGTGTGACAGGGGATGGCAATCAGCCCCAGCATTTT
CASSVTGDGNQPQHF
>-|-|TRBV13|TRBJ1-3
TGTGCCAGCAGCTTAAAGTATGAGTTTATGGTCAACACCATATATTTT
CASSLKYEFMVNTIYF
>-|-|TRBV19|TRBJ1-6
TGTGCCAGTAGTGAGGGTGGAGGGGCCGCGCCCCTCCACTTT
CASSEGGGAAPLHF
>-|TRBD1|TRBV10-3|TRBJ1-2
TGTGCCATCAGAAACGGGACAGTACTCGGCTACACCTTC
CAIRNGTVLGYTF
>few|-|TRBV6-1|TRBJ1-5
TGTGCCAGCAGCCTACAGTATAGCAATCAGCCCCAGCATTTT
CASSLQYSNQPQHF
>-|TRBD2|TRBV7-9|TRBJ2-3
TGTGCCAGCAGCTCGCCTACTAGCGGGGATCCGCATACGCAGTATTTT
CASSSPTSGDPHTQYF
>once|-|TRBV5-1|TRBJ1-4
TGCGCCAGCAGCTTGGGGCAGTATAATGAAAAACTGTTTTTT
CASSLGQYNEKLFF
>-|TRBD1|TRBV7-6|TRBJ1-5
TGTGCCAGCAGCCGGGACAGCCAACGCAATCAGCCCCAGCATTTT
CASSRDSQRNQPQHF
>once|TRBD1|TRBV14|TRBJ2-1
TGTGCCAGCAGCCCCCGGGACAGGGGGCAGGAGCAGTTCTTC
CASSPRDRGQEQFF
>-|-|TRBV6-1|TRBJ2-7
TGTGCCAGCAGTGAAATAGGGGCCTCCTACGAGCAGTACTTC
CASSEIGASYEQYF
>few|-|TRBV6-5|TRBJ1-5
TGTGCCAGCAGTCCGCCTGGGGGGGGCAATCAGCCCCAGCATTTT
CASSPPGGGNQPQHF
>-|TRBD1|TRBV2|TRBJ2-7
TGTGCCAGCAGTCAGGGGGTTTCAGCCTACGAGCAGTACTTC
CASSQGVSAYEQYF
>-|TRBD1|TRBV18|TRBJ1-2
TGTGCCAGCTCACCGCTGGAAGGACAGGGAGCTCCAAACTATGGCTACACCTTC
CASSPLEGQGAPNYGYTF
>-|TRBD2|TRBV5-4|TRBJ2-1
TGTGCCAGCAGTTCCGCGGGCGGGAGTTACAATGAGCAGTTCTTC
CASSSAGGSYNEQFF
>-|-|TRBV27|TRBJ1-6
TGTGCCAGCAGTCAGCGGGGCCGGGTTTCCCATAATTCACCCCTCCACTTT
CASSQRGRVSHNSPLHF
>-|-|TRBV10-1|TRBJ2-5
TGCGCCAGCAGTGAGACAGGGATCGGGCGGGAGACCCAGTACTTC
CASSETGIGRETQYF
>-|TRBD2|TRBV7-6|TRBJ2-7
TGTGCCAGCAGCTCGGGACTAGCGGGAGGGCTGGACCACGAGCAGTACTTC
CASSSGLAGGLDHEQYF
>-|TRBD2|TRBV6-1|TRBJ2-2
TGTGCCAGCAGTGACCGGGGGGCTAGCGGGAGATTGGGCGGGGAGCTGTTTTTT
CASSDRGASGRLGGELFF
>few|TRBD1|TRBV18|TRBJ2-3
TGTGCCAGCTCACCAAAACAGGGGGCGCGGACAGATACGCAGTATTTT
CASSPKQGARTDTQYF
>few|TRBD1|TRBV2|TRBJ1-4
TGTGCCAGCAGCGCCTTTGGGACAGGGCTGTCAACTAATGAAAAACTGTTTTTT
CASSAFGTGLSTNEKLFF
>-|TRBD1|TRBV28|TRBJ1-1
TGTGCCAGCAGTTTACTGGGACAGGGGCCTGAAGCTTTCTTT
CASSLLGQGPEAFF
>few|-|TRBV19|TRBJ1-5
TGTGCCAGTAGTATAGACAGGGGTAGCAATCAGCCCCAGCATTTT
CASSIDRGSNQPQHF
>-|-|TRBV6-1|TRBJ1-5
TGTGCCAGCAGGGTCAGGGACAATCAGCCCCAGCATTTT
CASRVRDNQPQHF